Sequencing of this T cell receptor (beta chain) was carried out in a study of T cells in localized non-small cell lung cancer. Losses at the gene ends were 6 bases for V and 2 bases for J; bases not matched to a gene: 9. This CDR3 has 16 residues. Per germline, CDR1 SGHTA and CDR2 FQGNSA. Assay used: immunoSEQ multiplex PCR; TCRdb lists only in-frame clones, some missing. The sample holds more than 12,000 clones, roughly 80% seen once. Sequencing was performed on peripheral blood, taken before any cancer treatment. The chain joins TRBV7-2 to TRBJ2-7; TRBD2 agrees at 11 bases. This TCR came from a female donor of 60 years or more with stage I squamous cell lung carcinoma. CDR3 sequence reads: CASSSTLAGGTYEQYF. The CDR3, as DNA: TGTGCCAGCAGTTCCACTTTAGCGGGGGGGACCTACGAGCAGTACTTC.